The 29 T cell receptor beta chains below all came from one sample that was sequenced in a study of STAT3 mutations in large granular lymphocyte leukemia. Study-wide findings and caveats: At least one immunodominant TCR beta clonotype appeared in every T-cell large granular lymphocyte leukemia patient.

No antigen has been assigned to these receptors. Method: immunoSEQ multiplex PCR; TCRdb's copy keeps in-frame clones and lacks some. Altogether about 15,000 clones are present, over 90% being singletons, with the ten largest covering 7.5% to 9%. Sequencing was carried out using peripheral blood mononuclear cells. The receptors were sampled from a woman aged 45-59 years with T-cell large granular lymphocyte leukemia. Some clones in this sample may be carry-over from other donors' samples.

This chain links TRBV4-3 with TRBJ2-7; no clear D. Trimming pared 0 bases from V and 1 base from J, leaving 13 bases between. CDR1 LGHNA and CDR2 YSLEER come from the germline V gene. The CDR3 is 16 amino acids. The CDR3 coding sequence is TGCGCCAGCAGCCAAGATTTTGCACTCCCGTCCTACGAGCAGTACTTC. Translated: CASSQDFALPSYEQYF.

The rearrangement joins TRBV29-1 to TRBJ2-7; 8 positions agree with TRBD2. V trimming: 5 bases; J trimming: 4 bases; junction bases outside the gene matches: 7. Germline CDR1 is SQVTM and CDR2 is ANQGSEA. The CDR3 is made up of 13 amino acids. In DNA form, the CDR3 reads TGCAGCGTTAAGAGCGGGAGAGGGTACGAGCAGTACTTC. Its translation: CSVKSGRGYEQYF.

The chain uses TRBV7-9 and TRBJ2-5; the D gene is possibly TRBD1 (5 bases). The germline V and J ends were trimmed by 3 bases and 5 bases, with 19 bases remaining between them. Germline V gene data show CDR1 as SEHNR and CDR2 as FQNEAQ (reference sequence). There are 16 residues in the CDR3. CDR3 region: CASSLTQGILTETQYF. In DNA, the CDR3 is TGTGCCAGCAGCTTGACGCAGGGTATTTTGACGGAGACCCAGTACTTC.

The gene calls are TRBV29-1 and TRBJ2-7; the D is unclear. Trimming left V 7 bases short and J 4 bases short, with 14 bases between. The CDR3 has 12 residues. Germline V gene sequence: CDR1 SQVTM, CDR2 ANQGSEA. CDR3 in DNA: TGCAGCGGGGCATGGTCGGTGTACGAGCAGTACTTC. Encoded protein: CSGAWSVYEQYF.

The V gene is TRBV18, the J gene TRBJ1-4, with D possibly being TRBD1 (5 bases). Looked up from germline, CDR1 is KGHSH and CDR2 is LQKENI. The CDR3 spans 15 residues. Trimming left V 4 bases short and J 2 bases short, with 11 bases between. The DNA for the CDR3 is TGTGCCAGCTCACTGACTCGGGGCACTAATGAAAAACTGTTTTTT. Translation: CASSLTRGTNEKLFF.

The chain links TRBV4-1 to TRBJ2-7; TRBD1 aligns across 8 bases. Germline V lookup: CDR1 MGHRA, CDR2 YSYEKL. This CDR3 is 15 amino acids long. The V gene end was trimmed by 3 bases and the J gene end by 5 bases; junction bases not matched to a gene: 9. In DNA form, the CDR3 reads TGCGCCAGCAGCCATGTGGGACAGGCAGAGGACGAGCAGTACTTC. Protein sequence: CASSHVGQAEDEQYF.

The chain links TRBV30 to TRBJ1-1; no clear D. CDR1 is GTSNPN and CDR2 is SVGIG in the germline V gene (reference sequence). The CDR3 has 11 residues. V shed 2 bases and J shed 10 bases, with 11 bases lying between them. The CDR3 coding sequence is TGTGCCTGGAGTACCACAGATGGAGCTTTCTTT. This translates into CAWSTTDGAFF.

The genes are TRBV11-1 and TRBJ1-2; tentatively, D is TRBD1 (6 bases). This CDR3 spans 14 amino acids. Germline CDR1 SGHAT, CDR2 FQDESV (reference sequence). Trimming took off 5 bases at V and 8 bases at J, with 18 bases between the two ends. In DNA form, the CDR3 reads TGTGCCAGCAGCACCCCGGGGGGGGCAGGAGGCTACACCTTC. It codes for CASSTPGGAGGYTF.

This clone occurred once. V is TRBV4-1 and J is TRBJ2-3; 8 bases are a match to TRBD2. The CDR3 runs 14 residues. Germline V gene sequence: CDR1 MGHRA, CDR2 YSYEKL. With V trimmed by 1 base and J by 5 bases, 2 bases remained unmatched. CDR3 coding DNA: TGCGCCAGCAGCCAAGGGCTAGCGGGAGATACGCAGTATTTT. This sequence encodes CASSQGLAGDTQYF.

The chain joins TRBV4-3 to TRBJ1-1; D remains ambiguous. Germline CDR1 and CDR2: LGHNA and YSLEER. The CDR3 consists of 13 residues. With 5 bases removed from V and 8 bases from J, the gap between germline ends came to 15 bases. The CDR3 here is CASSSRAGMEAFF. CDR3 in DNA: TGCGCCAGCAGCTCGAGGGCCGGCATGGAAGCTTTCTTT.

The chain links TRBV18 to TRBJ2-1; TRBD2 matches at 13 bases. V was pared by 3 bases and J by 6 bases, with 2 bases of the junction left unmatched. The CDR3 runs 15 residues. Germline-derived CDR1 and CDR2 are KGHSH and LQKENI. CDR3 loop: CASSPRTSGSNEQFF. The CDR3, as DNA: TGTGCCAGCTCACCGAGGACTAGCGGGAGCAATGAGCAGTTCTTC.

This sequence joins TRBV7-7 and TRBJ2-3; 8 nucleotides align to TRBD2. Germline CDR1 and CDR2: SSHAT and FNYEAQ (reference sequence). This CDR3 region has 14 residues. The CDR3 sequence: CASGPLAVLDTQYF. The CDR3 DNA sequence: TGTGCTAGCGGCCCACTAGCGGTATTAGATACGCAGTATTTT.

This chain uses TRBV28 with TRBJ1-5; tentatively, D is TRBD1 (6 bases). From germline, CDR1 is MDHEN and CDR2 SYDVKM. Trimming removed 8 bases at V and 0 bases at J, with 23 bases between. CDR3 length: 18 amino acids. The CDR3 protein is CASLIDAVGGDSNQPQHF. CDR3 DNA sequence: TGTGCCAGCTTAATTGATGCGGTCGGGGGCGATAGCAATCAGCCCCAGCATTTT.

The V call is TRBV2, the J call TRBJ1-5; no clear D. Germline V lookup: CDR1 SNHLY, CDR2 FYNNEI. The CDR3 spans 13 residues. The V gene lost 4 bases and the J gene lost 6 bases, with 10 bases spanning the gap. CDR3 DNA: TGTGCCAGCAGTGTAGGTTGGAGTCAGCCCCAGCATTTT. Translating it yields CASSVGWSQPQHF. The variable domain in full, with the rest retrieved from reference TRBV2 and TRBJ1-5, is EPEVTQTPSHQVTQMGQEVILRCVPISNHLYFYWYRQILGQKVEFLVSFYNNEISEKSEIFDDQFSVERPDGSNFTLKIRSTKLEDSAMYFCASSVGWSQPQHFGDGTRLSIL.

This clone was counted a few times. V is TRBV14 and J is TRBJ2-7; 9 bases are shared with TRBD2. The CDR3 totals 15 residues. The germline V gene has CDR1 SGHDN and CDR2 FVKESK. V dropped 2 bases and J dropped 2; count of bases not matched to a gene: 4. The CDR3 protein is CASSQQAGGPYEQYF. For the CDR3, the DNA is TGTGCCAGCAGCCAACAGGCGGGAGGGCCCTACGAGCAGTACTTC. The whole variable domain, remainder taken from reference TRBV14 and TRBJ2-7, is EAGVTQFPSHSVIEKGQTVTLRCDPISGHDNLYWYRRVMGKEIKFLLHFVKESKQDESGMPNNRFLAERTGGTYSTLKVQPAELEDSGVYFCASSQQAGGPYEQYFGPGTRLTVT.

The rearrangement joins TRBV29-1 to TRBJ2-7; D is ambiguous. The V and J ends lost 7 bases and 1 base respectively, with 14 bases between them. CDR3 length equals 13 residues. CDR1 is SQVTM, CDR2 ANQGSEA, per germline. CDR3 in DNA: TGCAGCGCCGTCAGGTCTTCTTCCTACGAGCAGTACTTC. Translated: CSAVRSSSYEQYF.

V is TRBV19 and J is TRBJ2-3; 11 bases align to TRBD2. The trim removed 5 bases at V and 4 bases at J, leaving 5 bases unmatched. Per germline, CDR1 LNHDA and CDR2 SQIVND (reference sequence). The CDR3 has 15 residues. CDR3 in DNA: TGTGCCAGTAGTTCCGGGACTAGCGGCGCAGATACGCAGTATTTT. It codes for CASSSGTSGADTQYF. Looking up the rest from reference TRBV19 and TRBJ2-3 gives the full variable domain: DGGITQSPKYLFRKEGQNVTLSCEQNLNHDAMYWYRQDPGQGLRLIYYSQIVNDFQKGDIAEGYSVSREKKESFPLTVTSAQKNPTAFYLCASSSGTSGADTQYFGPGTRLTVL.

V gene TRBV19 combines with J gene TRBJ1-2; TRBD1 aligns across 7 bases. The length of the CDR3 is 15 residues. The V gene end was trimmed by 3 bases and the J gene end by 0 bases; junction bases not matched to a gene: 4. The germline V gene has CDR1 LNHDA and CDR2 SQIVND (reference sequence). The CDR3 protein is CASSMRTGANYGYTF. Here the CDR3 DNA reads TGTGCCAGTAGTATGAGGACAGGAGCTAACTATGGCTACACCTTC.

This sequence joins TRBV29-1 and TRBJ1-2, with D maybe TRBD1 (5 bases). The germline V and J ends were trimmed by 5 bases and 2 bases, with 12 bases remaining between them. Germline-derived CDR1 and CDR2 are SQVTM and ANQGSEA. There are 13 residues in the CDR3. CDR3 nucleotide sequence: TGCAGCGTTCGCCACAGGCTGAACTATGGCTACACCTTC. Protein sequence: CSVRHRLNYGYTF.

The rearrangement uses TRBV7-9 and TRBJ1-1, with D maybe TRBD1 (6 bases). The CDR3 spans 15 residues. Looked up from germline, CDR1 is SEHNR and CDR2 is FQNEAQ (reference sequence). V was pared by 5 bases and J by 4 bases, with 17 bases between. The CDR3 loop reads CASSATGTRSTEAFF. CDR3 bases: TGTGCCAGCAGCGCAACAGGGACCCGGAGCACTGAAGCTTTCTTT.

This sequence joins TRBV7-3 and TRBJ2-7; unclear D gene. The V and J ends lost 2 bases and 0 bases respectively, with 11 bases between them. CDR1 is SGHTA, CDR2 FQGTGA, per germline. The CDR3 runs to 15 residues. This CDR3 reads CASSLGPSPSYEQYF. For the CDR3, the DNA is TGTGCCAGCAGCTTAGGCCCCTCCCCCTCCTACGAGCAGTACTTC.

The J gene is TRBJ2-2, the V gene TRBV5-1; TRBD2 matches at 8 bases. The CDR3 is made up of 15 amino acids. Germline V gene sequence: CDR1 SGHRS, CDR2 YFSETQ. Trimming removed 7 bases from V and 5 bases from J; junction bases left unmatched: 10. This chain's CDR3 is CASEAAAGVTGELFF. In DNA form, the CDR3 reads TGCGCCAGCGAGGCGGCAGCGGGAGTAACCGGGGAGCTGTTTTTT.

V and J are TRBV5-6 and TRBJ1-2, with unresolved D. Trimming stripped 2 bases from V and 4 bases from J, with 6 bases between. CDR1 and CDR2 (germline): SGHDT, YYEEEE. The CDR3 loop spans 12 amino acids. The DNA for the CDR3 is TGTGCCAGCAGCTTTGGGTCCTATGGCTACACCTTC. This sequence encodes CASSFGSYGYTF. The full variable domain, its missing parts supplied by reference TRBV5-6 and TRBJ1-2, is DAGVTQSPTHLIKTRGQQVTLRCSPKSGHDTVSWYQQALGQGPQFIFQYYEEEERQRGNFPDRFSGHQFPNYSSELNVNALLLGDSALYLCASSFGSYGYTFGSGTRLTVV.

The V call is TRBV29-1, the J call TRBJ2-7; a weak D match, TRBD2 (7 bases). CDR1 SQVTM and CDR2 ANQGSEA come from the germline V gene. V was clipped by 8 bases and J by 5 bases, with 22 bases between them. The CDR3 runs to 14 residues. The CDR3 region is CSPFFGGQIHEQYF. The DNA for the CDR3 is TGCAGCCCCTTTTTCGGGGGGCAGATCCACGAGCAGTACTTC.

The chain has TRBV28 and TRBJ1-2, with D unresolved. Germline V gene sequence: CDR1 MDHEN, CDR2 SYDVKM. The CDR3 totals 12 residues. The ends were cut back, 6 bases at V and 3 bases at J, with 8 bases in the middle. The CDR3 here is CASSRNHYGYTF. Here the CDR3 DNA reads TGTGCCAGCAGCCGGAATCACTATGGCTACACCTTC.

The rearrangement uses TRBV5-8 and TRBJ1-5; 7 nucleotides align to TRBD1. The length of the CDR3 is 14 residues. V shed 5 bases and J 1 base; nucleotides not matched to a gene: 3. In germline, CDR1 is SGHTS, CDR2 YDEGEE. The chain's CDR3 is CASSFRGSNQPQHF. The CDR3 DNA reads as TGTGCCAGCAGTTTCAGGGGGAGCAATCAGCCCCAGCATTTT. Supplemented by reference TRBV5-8 and TRBJ1-5, the full variable domain reads EAGVTQSPTHLIKTRGQQATLRCSPISGHTSVYWYQQALGLGLQFLLWYDEGEERNRGNFPPRFSGRQFPNYSSELNVNALELEDSALYLCASSFRGSNQPQHFGDGTRLSIL.

This clone was recorded once. V is TRBV7-9 and J is TRBJ2-5; a weak D match, TRBD1 (5 bases). The CDR3 consists of 14 residues. CDR1 and CDR2 from the germline V gene are SEHNR and FQNEAQ (reference sequence). V was trimmed by 1 base and J by 4 bases, leaving 10 bases between them. The CDR3 sequence: CASSLGAGSETQYF. The CDR3 DNA follows: TGTGCCAGCAGCTTAGGGGCAGGGTCAGAGACCCAGTACTTC.

The chain is built from TRBV6-5 and TRBJ1-1; D gene uncertain. Trimming took 4 bases from V and 5 from J, leaving 11 bases between them. Germline CDR1 MNHEY, CDR2 SVGAGI. The length of the CDR3 is 13 residues. The CDR3, as DNA: TGTGCCAGCAGTTTAGGTAGAAGGACTGAAGCTTTCTTT. Its protein product is CASSLGRRTEAFF.

This clone was found a few times. The chain uses TRBV28 and TRBJ2-7, with D possibly TRBD2 on 6 matching bases. The V and J ends lost 5 bases and 0 bases respectively, with 17 bases between them. The germline gives CDR1 MDHEN, CDR2 SYDVKM. The CDR3 sequence is 16 residues long. The CDR3 DNA reads TGTGCCAGCAGTGCAATAGCGGAACCAAGCTCCTACGAGCAGTACTTC. Translating it yields CASSAIAEPSSYEQYF.